This TCR beta chain was sequenced during a study of CD8 T cells in Susac syndrome. Overall study results and limits: The study admitted that it had a relatively small number of individuals in its TCR sequencing and HLA analysis.

CD8+ and CD4+ T cells from blood underwent TCR beta sequencing, which was carried out in a high-throughput format. Negative isolation was applied to CD8+ and CD4+ T cells, and FACS enrichment was applied to TEMRA cells. Random hexamers were used to reverse transcribe roughly 0.45 to 1 ug of RNA. It was immunoSEQ multiplex PCR that amplified TCR beta CDR3 across 54 Vbeta and 13 Jbeta. From the immunoSEQ multiplex PCR reads, TCRdb called clonotypes with MiXCR, one entry per CDR3 protein. The sample has around 160,000 distinct CDR3 sequences, 94% seen once. The CDR3 is 12 residues long. The germline V gene has CDR1 MGHDK and CDR2 SYGVNS. Trimming stripped 5 bases from V and 8 bases from J, with 10 bases between. This clonotype was found once. Its antigen is unidentified.

The chain employs TRBV25-1 and TRBJ1-3; D might be TRBD1 (5 bases). The TCR originated in a human donor with multiple sclerosis. Sequenced: CD4+ T cells from PBMCs. The CDR3, as DNA: TGTGCCAGCAGTCCGGGGGTCTACACCATATATTTT. Translation gives CASSPGVYTIYF.